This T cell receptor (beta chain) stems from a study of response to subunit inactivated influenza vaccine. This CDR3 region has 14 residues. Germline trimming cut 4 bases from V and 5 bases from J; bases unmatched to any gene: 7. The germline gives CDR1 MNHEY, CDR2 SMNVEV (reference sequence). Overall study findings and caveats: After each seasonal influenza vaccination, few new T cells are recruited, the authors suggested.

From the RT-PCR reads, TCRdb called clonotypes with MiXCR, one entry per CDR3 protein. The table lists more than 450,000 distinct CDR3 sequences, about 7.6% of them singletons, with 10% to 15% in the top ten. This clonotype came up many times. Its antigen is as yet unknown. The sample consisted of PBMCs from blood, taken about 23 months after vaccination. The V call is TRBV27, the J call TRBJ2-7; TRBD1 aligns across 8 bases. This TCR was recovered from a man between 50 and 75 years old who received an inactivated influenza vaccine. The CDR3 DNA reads TGTGCCAGCAGTTCGTGGACAGGGACCGACGAGCAGTACTTC. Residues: CASSSWTGTDEQYF.